This TCR beta chain was identified during a study of T-cell reconstitution after alpha-beta-depleted transplantation in children. The TCRbeta library incorporated unique molecular identifiers. TCRdb passed the PCR reads through MiXCR, listing each CDR3 protein once. The top ten clones hold approximately 30% of a sample with around 450,000 distinct CDR3 sequences, 43% of them seen once. V was cut by 0 bases and J by 0 bases, with 8 bases left in between. This CDR3 region has 15 residues. Germline CDR1 and CDR2: SGHRS and YFSETQ. Whole-study findings and limits: About two months after transplant, alpha-beta T cells reportedly came from several hundred expanded graft clones. Surviving recipient T cells and thymic progenitors accounted for the high day-60 TCRbeta diversity observed in some patients. Newly made T cells mostly supplied T-cell counts and diversity one year after transplant.

This clonotype was seen many times. Antigen: not known. J is TRBJ2-3 and V is TRBV5-1; D is unclear. The sample consisted of PBMCs, taken before TCRalphabeta/CD19-depleted stem cell transplant. The TCR sequence derives from a girl under 10 years old with aplastic anemia, due to receive a stem cell transplant. This chain's CDR3 is CASSLGRSSTDTQYF. The DNA of the CDR3 is TGCGCCAGCAGCTTGGGCCGTTCTAGCACAGATACGCAGTATTTT.